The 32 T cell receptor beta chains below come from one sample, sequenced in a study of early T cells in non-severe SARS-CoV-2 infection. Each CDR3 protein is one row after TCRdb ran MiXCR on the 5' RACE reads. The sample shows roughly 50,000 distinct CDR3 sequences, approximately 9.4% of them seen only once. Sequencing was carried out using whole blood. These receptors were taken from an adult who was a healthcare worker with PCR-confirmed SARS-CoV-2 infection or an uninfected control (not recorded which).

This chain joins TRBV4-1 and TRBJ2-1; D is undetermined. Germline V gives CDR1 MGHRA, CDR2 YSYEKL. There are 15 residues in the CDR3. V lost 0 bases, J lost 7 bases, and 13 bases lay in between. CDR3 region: CASSQEALVGNEQFF. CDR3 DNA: TGCGCCAGCAGCCAAGAGGCGCTAGTCGGAAATGAGCAGTTCTTC.

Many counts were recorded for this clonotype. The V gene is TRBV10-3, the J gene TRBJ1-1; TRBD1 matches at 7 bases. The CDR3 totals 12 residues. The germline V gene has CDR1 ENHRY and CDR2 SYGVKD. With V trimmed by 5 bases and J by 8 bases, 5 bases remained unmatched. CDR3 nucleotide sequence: TGTGCCATCAGTCAGGGGGGCCGCGAAGCTTTCTTT. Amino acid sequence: CAISQGGREAFF.

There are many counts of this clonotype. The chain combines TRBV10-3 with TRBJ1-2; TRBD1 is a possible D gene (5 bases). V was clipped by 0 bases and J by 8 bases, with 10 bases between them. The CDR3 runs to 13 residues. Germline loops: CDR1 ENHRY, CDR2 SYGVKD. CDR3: CAISESGTLGYTF. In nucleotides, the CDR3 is TGTGCCATCAGTGAGTCAGGGACCCTCGGCTACACCTTC.

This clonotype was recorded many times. CDR3 DNA: TGTGCCAGCAGTTTAGCGGGGGCACCCTACAATGAGCAGTTCTTC. Translation: CASSLAGAPYNEQFF. This chain joins TRBV28 and TRBJ2-1; tentative D call: TRBD2 (7 bases). The CDR3 is made up of 15 amino acids. V was pared by 2 bases and J by 2 bases, with 10 bases between. The germline CDR1 and CDR2 sequences are MDHEN and SYDVKM.

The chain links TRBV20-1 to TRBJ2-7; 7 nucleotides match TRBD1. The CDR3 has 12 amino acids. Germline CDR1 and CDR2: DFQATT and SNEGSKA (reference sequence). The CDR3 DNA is TGCAATAGGGACAGAGCCTCCTACGAGCAGTACTTC. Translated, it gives CNRDRASYEQYF.

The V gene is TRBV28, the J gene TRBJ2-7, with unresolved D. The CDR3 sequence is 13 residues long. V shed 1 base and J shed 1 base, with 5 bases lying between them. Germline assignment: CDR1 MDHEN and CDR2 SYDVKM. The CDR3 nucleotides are TGTGCCAGCAGTTTATACGGGTCCTACGAGCAGTACTTC. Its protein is CASSLYGSYEQYF.

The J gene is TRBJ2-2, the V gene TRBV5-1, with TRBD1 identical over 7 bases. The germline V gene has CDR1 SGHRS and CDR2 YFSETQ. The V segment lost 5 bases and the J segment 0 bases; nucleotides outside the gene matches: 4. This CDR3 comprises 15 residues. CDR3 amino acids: CASRTTGTNTGELFF. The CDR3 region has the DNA TGCGCCAGCAGAACGACAGGGACGAACACCGGGGAGCTGTTTTTT.

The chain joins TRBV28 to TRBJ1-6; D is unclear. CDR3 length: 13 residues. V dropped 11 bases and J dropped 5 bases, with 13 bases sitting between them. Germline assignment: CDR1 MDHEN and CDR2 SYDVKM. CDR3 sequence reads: CADSPAHNSPLHF. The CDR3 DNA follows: TGTGCCGACTCCCCGGCCCATAATTCACCCCTCCACTTT.

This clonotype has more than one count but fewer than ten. CDR3 DNA sequence: TGTGCCAGCAGCGATAGAAGCCTGGCCGGAAACACCATATATTTT. It codes for CASSDRSLAGNTIYF. The genes are TRBV5-6 and TRBJ1-3, with unresolved D. This CDR3 is built from 15 residues. Germline-derived CDR1 and CDR2 are SGHDT and YYEEEE. Trimming removed 4 bases at V and 4 bases at J, with 15 bases between.

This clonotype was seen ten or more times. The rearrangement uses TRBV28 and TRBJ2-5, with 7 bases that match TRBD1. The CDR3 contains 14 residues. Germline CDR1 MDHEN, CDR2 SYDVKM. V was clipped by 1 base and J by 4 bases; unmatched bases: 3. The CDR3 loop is CASSLSRGRETQYF. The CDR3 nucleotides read TGTGCCAGCAGTTTATCTAGGGGGCGAGAGACCCAGTACTTC.

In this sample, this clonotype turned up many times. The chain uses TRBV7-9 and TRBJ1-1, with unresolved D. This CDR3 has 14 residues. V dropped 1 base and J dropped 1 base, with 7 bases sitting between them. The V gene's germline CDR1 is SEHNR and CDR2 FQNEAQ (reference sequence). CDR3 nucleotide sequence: TGTGCCAGCAGCTTAGAAAGGCCGAACACTGAAGCTTTCTTT. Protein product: CASSLERPNTEAFF.

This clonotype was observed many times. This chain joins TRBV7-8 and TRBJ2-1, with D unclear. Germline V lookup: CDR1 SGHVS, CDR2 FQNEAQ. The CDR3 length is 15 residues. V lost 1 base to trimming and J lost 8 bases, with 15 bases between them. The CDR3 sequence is CASSLDGHSVDEQFF. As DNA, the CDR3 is TGTGCCAGCAGCTTAGATGGGCATTCCGTCGATGAGCAGTTCTTC.

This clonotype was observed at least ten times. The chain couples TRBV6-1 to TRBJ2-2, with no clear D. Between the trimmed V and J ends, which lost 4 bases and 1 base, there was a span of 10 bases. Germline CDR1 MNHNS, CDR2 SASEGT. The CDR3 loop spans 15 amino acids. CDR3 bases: TGTGCCAGCAGTGCCGCCTCAGGGAACACCGGGGAGCTGTTTTTT. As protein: CASSAASGNTGELFF.

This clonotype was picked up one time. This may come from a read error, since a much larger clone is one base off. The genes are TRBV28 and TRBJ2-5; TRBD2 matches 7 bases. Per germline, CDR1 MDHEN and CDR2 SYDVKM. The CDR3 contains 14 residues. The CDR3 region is CASRWGGAGEIQYF. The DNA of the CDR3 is TGTGCCAGCAGATGGGGAGGGGCCGGGGAGATCCAGTACTTC.

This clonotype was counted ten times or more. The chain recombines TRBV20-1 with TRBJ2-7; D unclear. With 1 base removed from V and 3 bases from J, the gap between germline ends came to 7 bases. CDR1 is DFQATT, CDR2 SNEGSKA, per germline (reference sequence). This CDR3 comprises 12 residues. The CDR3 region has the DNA TGCAGTGCTAGAGGACCCCGCTACGAGCAGTACTTC. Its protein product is CSARGPRYEQYF.

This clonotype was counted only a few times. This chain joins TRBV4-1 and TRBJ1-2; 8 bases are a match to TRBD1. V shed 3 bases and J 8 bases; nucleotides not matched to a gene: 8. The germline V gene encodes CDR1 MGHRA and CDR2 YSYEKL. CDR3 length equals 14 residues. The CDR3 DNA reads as TGCGCCAGCAGCCACCTCACAGGGGGTCGAGGCTACACCTTC. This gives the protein CASSHLTGGRGYTF.

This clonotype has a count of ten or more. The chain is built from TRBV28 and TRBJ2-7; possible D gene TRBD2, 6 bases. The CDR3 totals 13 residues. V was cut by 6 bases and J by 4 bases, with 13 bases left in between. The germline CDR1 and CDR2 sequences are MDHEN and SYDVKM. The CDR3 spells CASRLAGFYEQYF. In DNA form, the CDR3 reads TGTGCCAGCAGACTAGCAGGGTTTTACGAGCAGTACTTC.

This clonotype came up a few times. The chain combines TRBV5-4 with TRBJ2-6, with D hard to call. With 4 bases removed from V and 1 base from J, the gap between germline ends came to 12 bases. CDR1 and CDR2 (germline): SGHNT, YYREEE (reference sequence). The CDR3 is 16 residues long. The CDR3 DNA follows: TGTGCCAGCAGCCCACCTGGCCGGTCTGGGGCCAACGTCCTGACTTTC. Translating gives CASSPPGRSGANVLTF.

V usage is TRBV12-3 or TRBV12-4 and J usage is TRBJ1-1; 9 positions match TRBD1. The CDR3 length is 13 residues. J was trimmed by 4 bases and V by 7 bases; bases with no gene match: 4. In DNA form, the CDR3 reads TGTGCCAGCAACCCGACAGGGGGCACTGAAGCTTTCTTT. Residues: CASNPTGGTEAFF.

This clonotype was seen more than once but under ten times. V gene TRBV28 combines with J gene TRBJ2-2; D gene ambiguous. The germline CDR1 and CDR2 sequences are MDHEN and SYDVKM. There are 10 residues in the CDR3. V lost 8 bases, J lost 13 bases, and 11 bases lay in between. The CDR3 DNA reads TGTGCCAGCGGGCCTATGGGGCTGTTTTTT. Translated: CASGPMGLFF.

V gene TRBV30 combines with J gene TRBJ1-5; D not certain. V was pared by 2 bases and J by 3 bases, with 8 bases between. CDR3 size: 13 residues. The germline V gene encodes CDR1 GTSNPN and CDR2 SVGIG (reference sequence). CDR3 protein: CAWSQLNNQPQHF. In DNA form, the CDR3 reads TGTGCCTGGAGTCAGCTGAACAATCAGCCCCAGCATTTT.

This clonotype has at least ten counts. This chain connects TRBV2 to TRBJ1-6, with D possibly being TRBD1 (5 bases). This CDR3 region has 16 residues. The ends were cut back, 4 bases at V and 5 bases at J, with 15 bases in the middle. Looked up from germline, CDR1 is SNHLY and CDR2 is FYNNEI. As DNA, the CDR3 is TGTGCCAGCAGTGCTCGACAGCTATGGGATAATTCACCCCTCCACTTT. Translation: CASSARQLWDNSPLHF. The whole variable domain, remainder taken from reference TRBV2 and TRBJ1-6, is EPEVTQTPSHQVTQMGQEVILRCVPISNHLYFYWYRQILGQKVEFLVSFYNNEISEKSEIFDDQFSVERPDGSNFTLKIRSTKLEDSAMYFCASSARQLWDNSPLHFGNGTRLTVT.

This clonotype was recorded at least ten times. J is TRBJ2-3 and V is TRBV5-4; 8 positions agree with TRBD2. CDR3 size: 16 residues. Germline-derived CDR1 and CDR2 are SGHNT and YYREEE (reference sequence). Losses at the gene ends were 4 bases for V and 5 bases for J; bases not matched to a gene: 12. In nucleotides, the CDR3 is TGTGCCAGCAGCCCCCAAGGGAAAGCGGGAGAAGATACGCAGTATTTT. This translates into CASSPQGKAGEDTQYF. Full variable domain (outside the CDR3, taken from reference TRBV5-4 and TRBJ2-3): ETGVTQSPTHLIKTRGQQVTLRCSSQSGHNTVSWYQQALGQGPQFIFQYYREEENGRGNFPPRFSGLQFPNYSSELNVNALELDDSALYLCASSPQGKAGEDTQYFGPGTRLTVL.

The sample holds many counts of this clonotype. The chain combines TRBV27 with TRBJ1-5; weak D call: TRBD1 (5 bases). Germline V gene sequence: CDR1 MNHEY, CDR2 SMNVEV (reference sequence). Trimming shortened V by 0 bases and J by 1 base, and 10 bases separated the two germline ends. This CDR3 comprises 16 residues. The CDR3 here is CASSLSGRVSNQPQHF. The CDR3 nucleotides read TGTGCCAGCAGTTTATCCGGCAGGGTCAGCAATCAGCCCCAGCATTTT.

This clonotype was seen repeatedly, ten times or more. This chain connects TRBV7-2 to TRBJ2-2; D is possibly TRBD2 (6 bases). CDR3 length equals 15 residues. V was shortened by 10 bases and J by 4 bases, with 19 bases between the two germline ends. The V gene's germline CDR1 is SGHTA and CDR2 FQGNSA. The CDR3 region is CATSGTLSFTGELFF. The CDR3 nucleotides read TGTGCCACCTCCGGGACTCTGAGTTTCACCGGGGAGCTGTTTTTT.

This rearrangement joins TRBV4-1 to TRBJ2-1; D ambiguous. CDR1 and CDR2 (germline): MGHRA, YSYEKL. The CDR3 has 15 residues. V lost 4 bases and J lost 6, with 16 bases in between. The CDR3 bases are TGCGCCAGCAGCCTCGGCCTCGACCCACTCAATGAGCAGTTCTTC. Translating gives CASSLGLDPLNEQFF.

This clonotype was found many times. For the CDR3, the DNA is TGTGCCAGCAGAAGTAGCCTCCTAGAGCAGTTCTTC. Encoded protein: CASRSSLLEQFF. V is TRBV6-6 and J is TRBJ2-1, with D unclear. Germline lookup yields CDR1 MNHNY and CDR2 SVGAGI (reference sequence). Trimming took 6 bases from V and 10 from J, leaving 13 bases between them. The CDR3 extends over 12 amino acids.

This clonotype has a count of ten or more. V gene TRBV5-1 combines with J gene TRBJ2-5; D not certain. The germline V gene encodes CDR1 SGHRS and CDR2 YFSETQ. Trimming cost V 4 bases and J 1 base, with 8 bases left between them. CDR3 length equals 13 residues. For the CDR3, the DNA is TGCGCCAGCAGCAGAGGTTCCCAAGAGACCCAGTACTTC. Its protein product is CASSRGSQETQYF.

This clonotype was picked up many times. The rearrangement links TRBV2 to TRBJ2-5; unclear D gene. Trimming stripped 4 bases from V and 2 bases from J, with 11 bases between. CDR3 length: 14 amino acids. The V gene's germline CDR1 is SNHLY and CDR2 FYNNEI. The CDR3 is CASSVLGNQETQYF. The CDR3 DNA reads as TGTGCCAGCAGTGTTTTGGGAAATCAAGAGACCCAGTACTTC.

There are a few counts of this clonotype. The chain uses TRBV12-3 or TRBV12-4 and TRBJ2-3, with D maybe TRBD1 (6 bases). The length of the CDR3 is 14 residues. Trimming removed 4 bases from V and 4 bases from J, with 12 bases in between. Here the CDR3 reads CASSSGQTSDTQYF. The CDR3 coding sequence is TGTGCCAGCAGTTCCGGACAGACATCAGATACGCAGTATTTT.

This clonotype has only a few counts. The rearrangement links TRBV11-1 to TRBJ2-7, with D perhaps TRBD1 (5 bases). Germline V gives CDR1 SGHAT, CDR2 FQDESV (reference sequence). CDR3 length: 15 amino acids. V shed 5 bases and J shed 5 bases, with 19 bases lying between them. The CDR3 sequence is CASSTGRPRTHEQYF. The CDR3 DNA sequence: TGTGCCAGCAGCACAGGACGGCCACGTACCCACGAGCAGTACTTC.

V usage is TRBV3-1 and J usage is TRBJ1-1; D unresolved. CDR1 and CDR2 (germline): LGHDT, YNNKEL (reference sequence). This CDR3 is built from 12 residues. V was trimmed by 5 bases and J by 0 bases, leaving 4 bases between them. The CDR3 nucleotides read TGTGCCAGCAGCTCAATGAACACTGAAGCTTTCTTT. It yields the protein CASSSMNTEAFF.